What follows is one TCR beta chain and its context. Its antigen is currently unknown. Unique molecular identifiers were used to barcode this TCRbeta library. TCRdb re-analysed the PCR reads in MiXCR, keeping a single row per CDR3 protein. The table has about 980,000 distinct CDR3 sequences, about 26% seen once; the top ten hold roughly 30%. This record comes from a study of T-cell reconstitution after alpha-beta-depleted transplantation in children. The study, taken as a whole, reports: Surviving recipient T cells and intrathymic progenitors accounted for some patients' high TCRbeta diversity at day 60. Expanded graft clones, several hundred of them, were reportedly the source of alpha-beta T cells about two months after transplant. By one year post-transplant, T-cell counts and diversity largely arose from T cells that were newly produced.

This CDR3 contains 15 residues. Trimming left V 1 base short and J 4 bases short, with 16 bases between. From germline, CDR1 is DFQATT and CDR2 SNEGSKA (reference sequence). The J gene is TRBJ1-2, the V gene TRBV20-1; D is unclear. The starting material was PBMCs, mostly from graft donor cells, obtained 360 days after TCRalphabeta/CD19-depleted stem cell transplant. This sequence originates from a boy under two years old who had a stem cell transplant for SCID, so the T cells may come from the graft donor. CDR3 amino acids: CSARVRVERGYGYTF. The DNA for the CDR3 is TGCAGTGCTAGAGTGAGGGTGGAGCGGGGCTATGGCTACACCTTC.